These 30 T cell receptor beta chains originate from one sample sequenced in a study of PD-L1 blockade in urothelial cancer. The data were produced by immunoSEQ multiplex PCR, yet TCRdb's version contains in-frame clones alone and is incomplete. The top ten clones hold 16% of a sample with 53,000 or so clones, about 90% of them seen once. The specimen comprised PBMCs, sampled around atezolizumab (anti-PD-L1) treatment. The receptors shown here come from a man in his 60s with urothelial cancer.

This chain joins TRBV28 and TRBJ2-1; 11 nucleotides match TRBD2. The CDR3 has 16 amino acids. After removal of 4 bases from V and 4 bases from J, the junction contained 6 bases not matched to a gene. CDR1 and CDR2 (germline): MDHEN, SYDVKM. CDR3 amino acids: CASSSTSGSWYNEQFF. CDR3 nucleotides: TGTGCCAGCAGTTCCACTAGCGGGAGTTGGTACAATGAGCAGTTCTTC.

The V call is TRBV5-4, the J call TRBJ2-2; no clear D. Germline assignment: CDR1 SGHNT and CDR2 YYREEE (reference sequence). V was clipped by 0 bases and J by 0 bases, with 3 bases between them. The CDR3 totals 14 residues. The chain's CDR3 is CASSLDTNTGELFF. The DNA of the CDR3 is TGTGCCAGCAGCTTGGACACGAACACCGGGGAGCTGTTTTTT.

J is TRBJ2-1 and V is TRBV19; D perhaps matches TRBD1 (6 bases). From germline, CDR1 is LNHDA and CDR2 SQIVND (reference sequence). With 5 bases removed from V and 6 bases from J, the gap between germline ends came to 14 bases. This CDR3 region has 14 residues. CDR3 nucleotides: TGTGCCAGTAGTTCAGGGGTCGGTAGCAATGAGCAGTTCTTC. Amino acids: CASSSGVGSNEQFF.

This clone rates as medium-sized (0.01 to 0.1%). The V call is TRBV9, the J call TRBJ2-1; 12 bases match TRBD2. Per the germline V gene, CDR1 is SGDLS and CDR2 is YYNGEE. Trimming removed 6 bases from V and 9 bases from J; junction bases left unmatched: 4. The CDR3 is 13 amino acids. As DNA, the CDR3 is TGTGCCAGCACCCTGGGACTAGCGGGTGAGCAGTTCTTC. It translates to CASTLGLAGEQFF. The full variable domain, in which reference TRBV9 and TRBJ2-1 provide the parts outside the CDR3, is DSGVTQTPKHLITATGQRVTLRCSPRSGDLSVYWYQQSLDQGLQFLIQYYNGEERAKGNILERFSAQQFPDLHSELNLSSLELGDSALYFCASTLGLAGEQFFGPGTRLTVL.

This clone is a singleton in its sample. This chain links TRBV9 with TRBJ1-4, with D perhaps TRBD1 (5 bases). Trimming pared 3 bases from V and 7 bases from J, leaving 16 bases between. Per the germline V gene, CDR1 is SGDLS and CDR2 is YYNGEE. The CDR3 is 15 residues long. This CDR3 reads CASSAQDKNSEKLFF. CDR3 sequence (DNA): TGTGCCAGCAGCGCGCAGGACAAAAATAGTGAAAAACTGTTTTTT.

The V and J genes are TRBV10-3 and TRBJ1-2; 7 bases align to TRBD1. The CDR3 totals 14 residues. Germline CDR1 and CDR2: ENHRY and SYGVKD. The V segment lost 5 bases and the J segment 2 bases; nucleotides outside the gene matches: 5. The CDR3 DNA is TGTGCCATCAGTCTGGGACAGCTAAACTATGGCTACACCTTC. Amino acid sequence: CAISLGQLNYGYTF.

This clone was recorded only once. V gene TRBV7-6 combines with J gene TRBJ2-5, with TRBD1 as a possible D gene (6 bases). The CDR3 length is 16 residues. V was shortened by 1 base and J by 5 bases, with 17 bases between the two germline ends. Looked up from germline, CDR1 is SGHVS and CDR2 is FNYEAQ. CDR3 in DNA: TGTGCCAGCAGCTTAGAGGGGGTCGTGTCCTTCGAGACCCAGTACTTC. As protein: CASSLEGVVSFETQYF.

The gene calls are TRBV6-5 and TRBJ2-7, with 9 bases fitting TRBD1. Germline V CDR1 and CDR2: MNHEY, SVGAGI. CDR3 length: 15 amino acids. Trimming cost V 2 bases and J 5 bases; bases outside gene matches: 7. This chain's CDR3 is CASSYGLQGAHEQYF. The DNA for the CDR3 is TGTGCCAGCAGTTACGGTCTACAGGGGGCCCACGAGCAGTACTTC.

This clone has only a few counts. The V and J genes are TRBV2 and TRBJ1-1; D uncertain. Trimming shortened V by 3 bases and J by 3 bases, and 8 bases separated the two germline ends. This CDR3 region has 13 residues. Per germline, CDR1 SNHLY and CDR2 FYNNEI. CDR3: CASSDQTYTEAFF. The CDR3 DNA sequence: TGTGCCAGCAGTGACCAGACATACACTGAAGCTTTCTTT.

V and J are TRBV7-2 and TRBJ2-3; D may be TRBD2 (5 bases). Germline CDR1 reads SGHTA; CDR2 reads FQGNSA. This CDR3 is built from 13 residues. Trimming removed 5 bases at V and 4 bases at J, with 10 bases between. CDR3 nucleotide sequence: TGTGCCAGCAGCGCCCTAGCTGCAGATACGCAGTATTTT. Translating gives CASSALAADTQYF. The full variable domain, its missing parts supplied by reference TRBV7-2 and TRBJ2-3, is GAGVSQSPSNKVTEKGKDVELRCDPISGHTALYWYRQSLGQGLEFLIYFQGNSAPDKSGLPSDRFSAERTGGSVSTLTIQRTQQEDSAVYLCASSALAADTQYFGPGTRLTVL.

This clone was detected a few times. This chain uses TRBV5-6 with TRBJ1-5; D is uncertain. The CDR3 totals 12 residues. Between the trimmed V and J ends, which lost 4 bases and 4 bases, there was a span of 6 bases. Germline V gene lookup returns CDR1 SGHDT and CDR2 YYEEEE. CDR3 sequence reads: CASSISNQPQHF. The CDR3, as DNA: TGTGCCAGCAGCATCTCTAATCAGCCCCAGCATTTT.

J is TRBJ2-7 and V is TRBV28; weak D call: TRBD2 (6 bases). The germline CDR1 and CDR2 sequences are MDHEN and SYDVKM. CDR3 length equals 15 residues. V dropped 5 bases and J dropped 2 bases, with 16 bases sitting between them. CDR3 in DNA: TGTGCCAGCAGTACACCGGGACTCCGCGCCTACGAGCAGTACTTC. As protein: CASSTPGLRAYEQYF.

The genes are TRBV9 and TRBJ2-1, with D tentatively TRBD1 (6 bases). The CDR3 has 14 amino acids. Trimming removed 5 bases at V and 12 bases at J, with 21 bases between. Per the germline V gene, CDR1 is SGDLS and CDR2 is YYNGEE. CDR3 sequence reads: CASSRTVEVGAQFF. CDR3 coding DNA: TGTGCCAGCAGTAGGACAGTCGAAGTGGGAGCGCAGTTCTTC.

The chain recombines TRBV6-1 with TRBJ1-5; 8 positions match TRBD1. Germline V gene sequence: CDR1 MNHNS, CDR2 SASEGT. After removal of 3 bases from V and 2 bases from J, the junction contained 6 bases not matched to a gene. The CDR3 is made up of 16 amino acids. The CDR3 region has the DNA TGTGCCAGCAGTGACCTCAGGGGGCTCGGCAATCAGCCCCAGCATTTT. Amino acid sequence: CASSDLRGLGNQPQHF.

The V call is TRBV4-1, the J call TRBJ2-7; a weak D match, TRBD1 (6 bases). The CDR3 totals 16 residues. Germline-derived CDR1 and CDR2 are MGHRA and YSYEKL. The V and J ends lost 2 bases and 2 bases respectively, with 16 bases between them. The CDR3 is CASSQLGRDNTYEQYF. The DNA for the CDR3 is TGCGCCAGCAGCCAATTGGGCCGGGACAACACCTACGAGCAGTACTTC.

The rearrangement links TRBV10-3 to TRBJ1-5, with TRBD1 matching over 7 bases. Trimming at V came to 3 bases and at J to 5 bases, leaving 4 bases not matched to a gene. There are 14 residues in the CDR3. In germline, CDR1 is ENHRY, CDR2 SYGVKD. CDR3 DNA: TGTGCCATCAGTGACATAGGACAGGATCAGCCCCAGCATTTT. Residues: CAISDIGQDQPQHF.

The V gene is TRBV15, the J gene TRBJ1-1; D uncertain. The germline CDR1 and CDR2 sequences are LNHNV and YYDKDF (reference sequence). The V and J ends lost 7 bases and 7 bases respectively, with 16 bases between them. CDR3 length equals 13 residues. CDR3 sequence: CATKNQDHSEAFF. The CDR3 DNA sequence: TGTGCCACCAAGAACCAGGATCACAGTGAAGCTTTCTTT.

This clone was seen once. This chain links TRBV6-5 with TRBJ2-7; 7 bases map to TRBD2. Germline V gene lookup returns CDR1 MNHEY and CDR2 SVGAGI. V shed 6 bases, J shed 4 bases, and the junction held 9 bases outside the gene matches. The CDR3 has 14 amino acids. CDR3: CASRGQTSSYEQYF. CDR3 in DNA: TGTGCCAGCAGGGGGCAGACTAGCTCGTACGAGCAGTACTTC.

The V and J genes are TRBV19 and TRBJ1-2; possibly TRBD1 for D (6 bases). V gave up 1 base and J gave up 8 bases, with 20 bases separating them. This CDR3 has 16 residues. Germline CDR1 and CDR2: LNHDA and SQIVND (reference sequence). The CDR3 coding sequence is TGTGCCAGTAGTATAGTAGGCGGCAGGGGTGCAGGAGGCTACACCTTC. Translating it yields CASSIVGGRGAGGYTF. Combining the CDR3 with reference TRBV19 and TRBJ1-2 gives the whole variable domain DGGITQSPKYLFRKEGQNVTLSCEQNLNHDAMYWYRQDPGQGLRLIYYSQIVNDFQKGDIAEGYSVSREKKESFPLTVTSAQKNPTAFYLCASSIVGGRGAGGYTFGSGTRLTVV.

This chain uses TRBV28 with TRBJ1-2; TRBD1 agrees at 7 bases. The length of the CDR3 is 14 residues. The ends lost 2 bases at V and 5 bases at J; junction bases unmatched: 5. CDR1 and CDR2 from the germline V gene are MDHEN and SYDVKM. Here the CDR3 DNA reads TGTGCCAGCAGTTTAGGGGGACAGTGGTATGGCTACACCTTC. Its protein product is CASSLGGQWYGYTF.

The chain joins TRBV5-6 to TRBJ2-1; TRBD2 agrees at 8 bases. CDR3 length: 17 amino acids. The J segment lost 8 bases and the V segment lost 1 base, leaving 14 bases of the junction unmatched. The germline CDR1 and CDR2 sequences are SGHDT and YYEEEE. CDR3: CASSLLGRPAGDDEQFF. The CDR3 DNA reads as TGTGCCAGCAGCTTGTTGGGTCGGCCAGCGGGAGATGATGAGCAGTTCTTC.

The chain combines TRBV25-1 with TRBJ1-5; a weak D match, TRBD1 (5 bases). CDR3 length equals 17 residues. V was shortened by 5 bases and J by 5 bases, with 22 bases between the two germline ends. CDR1 is MGHDK and CDR2 is SYGVNS in the germline V gene. CDR3 loop: CASSPHQGAGPHQPQHF. In nucleotides, the CDR3 is TGTGCCAGCAGTCCTCATCAGGGTGCAGGGCCTCATCAGCCCCAGCATTTT.

The J gene is TRBJ2-7, the V gene TRBV5-8; the match to TRBD2 covers 7 bases. The CDR3 sequence is 15 residues long. Trimming at V came to 1 base and at J to 2 bases, leaving 6 bases not matched to a gene. The germline V gene has CDR1 SGHTS and CDR2 YDEGEE. The CDR3 region has the DNA TGTGCCAGCAGCTTGATACAGCGGGGAACCTACGAGCAGTACTTC. Translating it yields CASSLIQRGTYEQYF.

The chain employs TRBV29-1 and TRBJ1-1, with D tentatively TRBD1 (5 bases). The CDR3 sequence is 13 residues long. V was trimmed by 7 bases and J by 1 base, leaving 13 bases between them. CDR1 and CDR2 from the germline V gene are SQVTM and ANQGSEA. The chain's CDR3 is CSAQGTENTEAFF. The CDR3 nucleotides read TGCAGCGCCCAGGGCACGGAGAACACTGAAGCTTTCTTT.

The J gene is TRBJ2-3, the V gene TRBV7-9, with 10 bases lining up with TRBD2. Germline assignment: CDR1 SEHNR and CDR2 FQNEAQ (reference sequence). The trim removed 6 bases at V and 3 bases at J, leaving 12 bases unmatched. This CDR3 has 17 amino acids. The CDR3 is CASSPMSGRALTDTQYF. The CDR3 region has the DNA TGTGCCAGCAGTCCTATGAGCGGGAGGGCCCTGACAGATACGCAGTATTTT.

The chain is built from TRBV27 and TRBJ1-5, with no clear D. Between the trimmed V and J ends, which lost 2 bases and 7 bases, there was a span of 15 bases. This CDR3 is built from 15 residues. Germline-derived CDR1 and CDR2 are MNHEY and SMNVEV (reference sequence). CDR3 protein: CASSLALRSGQPQHF. The CDR3, as DNA: TGTGCCAGCAGTTTAGCCCTAAGATCAGGCCAGCCCCAGCATTTT.

The chain links TRBV5-1 to TRBJ2-5, with TRBD2 as a possible D gene (5 bases). The CDR3 loop spans 14 amino acids. Germline V CDR1 and CDR2: SGHRS, YFSETQ. Deletions cut 2 bases from V and 2 bases from J, with 10 bases between. CDR3 in DNA: TGCGCCAGCAGCTTAGGGAGCCCTCAAGAGACCCAGTACTTC. Protein: CASSLGSPQETQYF.

V usage is TRBV4-1 and J usage is TRBJ2-7; D call uncertain. This CDR3 has 13 residues. With 8 bases removed from V and 5 bases from J, the gap between germline ends came to 16 bases. Germline V gene sequence: CDR1 MGHRA, CDR2 YSYEKL. CDR3 sequence reads: CASAKRRDDEQYF. CDR3 coding DNA: TGCGCCAGCGCGAAACGGAGAGACGACGAGCAGTACTTC.

The DNA of the CDR3 is TGTGCCACCCGGACTAGCGGGAGAGCCGGGGAGCTGTTTTTT. This encodes CATRTSGRAGELFF. The J gene is TRBJ2-2, the V gene TRBV19, with 13 bases lining up with TRBD2. With V trimmed by 10 bases and J by 6 bases, 5 bases remained unmatched. CDR3 size: 14 residues. The germline CDR1 and CDR2 sequences are LNHDA and SQIVND (reference sequence).

The V gene is TRBV28, the J gene TRBJ2-7, with 11 bases aligning to TRBD2. The germline gives CDR1 MDHEN, CDR2 SYDVKM. CDR3 length equals 15 residues. With 4 bases clipped from V and 3 bases from J, the junction kept 5 bases outside the gene matches. The CDR3 loop reads CASSSPTSGIYEQYF. The CDR3, as DNA: TGTGCCAGCAGTTCTCCGACTAGCGGGATCTACGAGCAGTACTTC. The full variable domain, completed using reference TRBV28 and TRBJ2-7, is DVKVTQSSRYLVKRTGEKVFLECVQDMDHENMFWYRQDPGLGLRLIYFSYDVKMKEKGDIPEGYSVSREKKERFSLILESASTNQTSMYLCASSSPTSGIYEQYFGPGTRLTVT.